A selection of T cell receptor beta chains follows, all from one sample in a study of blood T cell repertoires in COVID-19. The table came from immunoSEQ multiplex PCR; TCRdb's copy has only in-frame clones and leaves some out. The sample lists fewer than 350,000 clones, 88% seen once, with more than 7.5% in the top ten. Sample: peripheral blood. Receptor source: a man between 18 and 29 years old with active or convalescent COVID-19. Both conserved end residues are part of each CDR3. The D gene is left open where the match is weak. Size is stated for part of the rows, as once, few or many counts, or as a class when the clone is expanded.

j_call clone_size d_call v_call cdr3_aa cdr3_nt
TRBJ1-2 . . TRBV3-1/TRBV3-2 CASSPREQASFYGYTF TGTGCCAGCAGCCCAAGAGAACAGGCGAGCTTCTATGGCTACACCTTC
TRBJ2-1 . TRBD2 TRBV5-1 CASSLGGSGGHNEQFF TGCGCCAGCAGCTTGGGCGGTAGCGGGGGTCACAATGAGCAGTTCTTC
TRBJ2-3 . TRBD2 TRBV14 CASSHSLAGDTDTQYF TGTGCCAGCAGCCATTCGCTAGCGGGGGACACAGATACGCAGTATTTT
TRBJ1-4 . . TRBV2 CASRGRGYEKLFF TGTGCCAGCAGGGGCAGGGGTTATGAAAAACTGTTTTTT
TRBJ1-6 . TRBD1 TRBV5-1 CASSLSRDRVNSPLHF TGCGCCAGCAGCTTAAGCCGGGACAGGGTTAATTCACCCCTCCACTTT
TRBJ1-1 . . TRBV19 CASSITGVGTEAFF TGTGCCAGTAGTATTACGGGGGTTGGAACTGAAGCTTTCTTT
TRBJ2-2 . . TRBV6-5 CASSRGQNTGELFF TGTGCCAGCAGTCGCGGACAGAACACCGGGGAGCTGTTTTTT
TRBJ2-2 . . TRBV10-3 CAISAFRTTNTGELFF TGTGCCATCAGTGCGTTCCGGACAACGAACACCGGGGAGCTGTTTTTT
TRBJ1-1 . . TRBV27 CASSLRWESTEAFF TGTGCCAGCAGTTTAAGGTGGGAGAGCACTGAAGCTTTCTTT
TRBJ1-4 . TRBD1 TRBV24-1 CATRSTGGFNEKLFF TGTGCCACCCGTTCGACAGGGGGCTTTAATGAAAAACTGTTTTTT
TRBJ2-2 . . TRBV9 CASSVEGQDYFTGELFF TGTGCCAGCAGCGTAGAAGGTCAAGACTACTTCACCGGGGAGCTGTTTTTT
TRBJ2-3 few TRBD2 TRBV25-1 CASTLSPGGEVDTQYF TGTGCCAGCACTTTAAGTCCGGGGGGGGAGGTAGATACGCAGTATTTT